Below are 14 T cell receptor beta chains sequenced from a single sample in a study of blood T cell repertoires in COVID-19. Assay: immunoSEQ multiplex PCR; the TCRdb copy retains only in-frame clones and omits some. The table shows 95,000 to 150,000 clones, with 84% occurring only once. Sequencing used PBMCs or T cells enriched from blood (not recorded which). The source is a woman aged 25 to 39 who had recovered from COVID-19.

This chain joins TRBV7-2 and TRBJ2-3; TRBD1 matches 8 bases. The germline V gene encodes CDR1 SGHTA and CDR2 FQGNSA. Unmatched junction bases numbered 6, after V lost 6 bases and J lost 4 bases. The CDR3 totals 14 residues. For the CDR3, the DNA is TGTGCCAGCAGACAAGGACAGGGATCAGATACGCAGTATTTT. This sequence encodes CASRQGQGSDTQYF.

This clone was seen a single time. For the CDR3, the DNA is TGCGCCAGCAGCCACGATAGACAGGGAAAGCAGTACTTC. Encoded protein: CASSHDRQGKQYF. This rearrangement joins TRBV4-3 to TRBJ2-7; 7 bases fit TRBD1. Germline V gene lookup returns CDR1 LGHNA and CDR2 YSLEER. Unmatched junction bases numbered 7, after V lost 3 bases and J lost 8 bases. The CDR3 length is 13 residues.

The chain combines TRBV2 with TRBJ2-7, with TRBD2 as a possible D gene (5 bases). The germline CDR1 and CDR2 sequences are SNHLY and FYNNEI. V was cut by 5 bases and J by 2 bases, with 13 bases left in between. There are 14 residues in the CDR3. CDR3 coding DNA: TGTGCCAGCAGTCCGGACTGGAATCCCTACGAGCAGTACTTC. Translating it yields CASSPDWNPYEQYF.

The chain recombines TRBV7-2 with TRBJ2-3, with a possible D match to TRBD1 (6 bases). V was shortened by 2 bases and J by 7 bases, with 13 bases between the two germline ends. Germline CDR1 reads SGHTA; CDR2 reads FQGNSA. There are 14 residues in the CDR3. The CDR3: CASSLHRVRNTQYF. The CDR3 nucleotides are TGTGCCAGCAGCTTACACAGGGTTAGGAATACGCAGTATTTT. The entire variable domain, with the rest obtained from reference TRBV7-2 and TRBJ2-3, is as follows: GAGVSQSPSNKVTEKGKDVELRCDPISGHTALYWYRQSLGQGLEFLIYFQGNSAPDKSGLPSDRFSAERTGGSVSTLTIQRTQQEDSAVYLCASSLHRVRNTQYFGPGTRLTVL.

This rearrangement joins TRBV2 to TRBJ1-1; 7 bases match TRBD1. Germline lookup yields CDR1 SNHLY and CDR2 FYNNEI. The CDR3 runs to 12 residues. With 5 bases clipped from V and 5 bases from J, the junction kept 2 bases outside the gene matches. CDR3 nucleotide sequence: TGTGCCAGCAGTAGGGGGCGGACTGAAGCTTTCTTT. Amino acids: CASSRGRTEAFF.

V is TRBV4-1 and J is TRBJ2-7; tentative D call: TRBD1 (5 bases). The germline V gene has CDR1 MGHRA and CDR2 YSYEKL. The ends were cut back, 0 bases at V and 0 bases at J, with 6 bases in the middle. The CDR3 contains 14 residues. The CDR3: CASSQEQGSYEQYF. The CDR3 region has the DNA TGCGCCAGCAGCCAAGAGCAGGGCTCCTACGAGCAGTACTTC.

This clone appeared once. The chain combines TRBV2 with TRBJ1-2; D is ambiguous. The CDR3 runs 17 residues. V dropped 7 bases and J dropped 1 base, with 22 bases sitting between them. The V gene's germline CDR1 is SNHLY and CDR2 FYNNEI. CDR3 protein: CASTLAATTKINYGYTF. In nucleotides, the CDR3 is TGTGCCAGCACCCTAGCGGCCACCACAAAGATTAACTATGGCTACACCTTC.

The chain has TRBV30 and TRBJ1-6, with D possibly matching TRBD1 (5 bases). Germline CDR1 GTSNPN, CDR2 SVGIG (reference sequence). The CDR3 runs 13 residues. V was trimmed by 8 bases and J by 8 bases, leaving 16 bases between them. DNA of the CDR3: TGTGCCCATGGCAGACAGAGATATTCACCCCTCCACTTT. The encoded protein is CAHGRQRYSPLHF.

J is TRBJ2-1 and V is TRBV2; D is perhaps TRBD2 (6 bases). Trimming left V 6 bases short and J 4 bases short, with 16 bases between. CDR1 is SNHLY, CDR2 FYNNEI, per germline. The CDR3 spans 15 residues. Written as DNA, the CDR3 is TGTGCCAGCAGCGCCCTCCGGGGGAGGTACAATGAGCAGTTCTTC. Encoded protein: CASSALRGRYNEQFF.

The chain carries TRBV29-1 and TRBJ1-2; no definite D call. The CDR3 consists of 13 residues. In germline, CDR1 is SQVTM, CDR2 ANQGSEA. V was clipped by 7 bases and J by 4 bases, with 16 bases between them. The CDR3 DNA follows: TGCAGCGCCTGGGTTCCGTCAGGCTATGGCTACACCTTC. It is translated as CSAWVPSGYGYTF.

This chain connects TRBV2 to TRBJ1-2, with D possibly being TRBD1 (5 bases). The V end lost 1 base, the J end lost 4 bases, and 10 bases lay between the germline ends. The CDR3 has 14 residues. CDR1 is SNHLY and CDR2 is FYNNEI in the germline V gene. The CDR3: CASSEGGGGYGYTF. The CDR3 DNA reads TGTGCCAGCAGTGAAGGGGGGGGTGGCTATGGCTACACCTTC.

This chain uses TRBV4-3 with TRBJ2-3, with 10 bases identical to TRBD1. Germline V gives CDR1 LGHNA, CDR2 YSLEER. The CDR3 loop spans 16 amino acids. Unmatched junction bases numbered 5, after V lost 2 bases and J lost 3 bases. The CDR3 DNA reads as TGCGCCAGCAGCCAACTCCCGGGACAGGGGACAGATACGCAGTATTTT. This codes for CASSQLPGQGTDTQYF.

The chain joins TRBV27 to TRBJ2-5, with 7 bases matching TRBD2. CDR1 is MNHEY and CDR2 is SMNVEV in the germline V gene (reference sequence). The CDR3 covers 15 residues. With V trimmed by 4 bases and J by 4 bases, 9 bases remained unmatched. The CDR3 DNA follows: TGTGCCAGCAGTTATCGGGACGGCGGGGGAGAGACCCAGTACTTC. Its protein is CASSYRDGGGETQYF.

The sample holds one count of this clone. CDR3 in DNA: TGTGCCAGCGATCACAGCCTCGGTGTGGTCAAAAACATTCAGTACTTC. It yields the protein CASDHSLGVVKNIQYF. The chain links TRBV5-8 to TRBJ2-4; unclear D gene. CDR3 length: 16 amino acids. With 7 bases removed from V and 3 bases from J, the gap between germline ends came to 20 bases. The germline V gene has CDR1 SGHTS and CDR2 YDEGEE.